This T cell receptor beta chain originates from a study of cytomegalovirus exposure and HLA in healthy donors. Remarks on this clone: Its antigen is undetermined.

Findings of the study overall: A later analysis linked around 15,000 TCR beta sequences to HLA alleles at 0.05 false discovery rate.

The PCR employed 60 Vbeta primers together with 13 Jbeta primers. Libraries were prepared by immunoSEQ multiplex PCR; TCRdb keeps only in-frame clonotypes and omits some of them. The repertoire holds 170,000 or so clones, with nearly 80% as singletons. The CDR3 covers 13 residues. Germline assignment: CDR1 SQVTM and CDR2 ANQGSEA. The specimen was PBMCs. The chain couples TRBV29-1 to TRBJ2-5, with D possibly TRBD2 on 6 matching bases. The last part of the DNA fits TRBJ2-7 better; the J call may be wrong. The clonotype originates from a woman in her forties in good health and CMV-seronegative. CDR3 sequence (DNA): TGCAGCGTTGCTGGGACTCTCTCCTACGAGCAGTACTTC. This sequence encodes CSVAGTLSYEQYF.